The rows below give T cell receptor beta chains drawn from one sample of a study of blood T cell repertoires in COVID-19. Sequenced by immunoSEQ multiplex PCR; TCRdb stores in-frame clones only, minus some. There are some 31,000 clones in the sample; around 73% occur only once, and 7% to 9% lies in the top ten. Sequencing was performed on peripheral blood. These TCRs come from a woman aged 55-70 years with acute or convalescent COVID-19. CDR3s include the opening cysteine and the closing phenylalanine or tryptophan. The D gene is left open where the match is weak. Only some rows state a clone size, as once, few, many or a class for expanded clones.

j_gene: TRBJ2-2; v_gene: TRBV12-5; d_gene: TRBD1; abundance: .; len: 14; CDR3aa: CASTGTGNTGELFF; CDR3nt: TGTGCTAGTACCGGGACAGGGAACACCGGGGAGCTGTTTTTT
j_gene: TRBJ2-7; v_gene: TRBV7-9; d_gene: TRBD1; abundance: .; len: 14; CDR3aa: CASTTGTDAYEQYF; CDR3nt: TGTGCCAGCACCACAGGGACAGATGCCTACGAGCAGTACTTC
j_gene: TRBJ1-2; v_gene: TRBV10-3; d_gene: .; abundance: .; len: 13; CDR3aa: CAISGEEGYGYTF; CDR3nt: TGTGCCATCAGTGGAGAGGAGGGCTATGGCTACACCTTC
j_gene: TRBJ1-6; v_gene: TRBV11-2; d_gene: .; abundance: .; len: 14; CDR3aa: CASSLVGGDSPLHF; CDR3nt: TGTGCCAGCAGCTTAGTAGGAGGGGATTCACCCCTCCACTTT
j_gene: TRBJ2-1; v_gene: TRBV5-1; d_gene: TRBD2; abundance: .; len: 16; CDR3aa: CASTGTSAHSYNEQFF; CDR3nt: TGCGCCAGCACTGGGACTAGCGCTCACTCCTACAATGAGCAGTTCTTC
j_gene: TRBJ1-6; v_gene: TRBV2; d_gene: .; abundance: .; len: 18; CDR3aa: CASSVDSFLSSYNSPLHF; CDR3nt: TGTGCCAGCAGCGTGGACAGTTTCTTGAGCTCCTATAATTCACCCCTCCACTTT
j_gene: TRBJ1-6; v_gene: TRBV28; d_gene: TRBD1; abundance: .; len: 14; CDR3aa: CASRRQGRNSPLHF; CDR3nt: TGTGCCAGCAGACGACAGGGGAGGAATTCACCCCTCCACTTT
j_gene: TRBJ2-2; v_gene: TRBV11-2; d_gene: .; abundance: .; len: 14; CDR3aa: CASSPRVDTGELFF; CDR3nt: TGTGCCAGCAGCCCGAGGGTAGACACCGGGGAGCTGTTTTTT
j_gene: TRBJ1-5; v_gene: TRBV19; d_gene: .; abundance: .; len: 12; CDR3aa: CASHNSNQPQHF; CDR3nt: TGTGCCAGTCACAATAGCAATCAGCCCCAGCATTTT
j_gene: TRBJ1-2; v_gene: TRBV11-2; d_gene: TRBD1; abundance: .; len: 14; CDR3aa: CASSFGTGNYGYTF; CDR3nt: TGTGCCAGCAGCTTTGGGACAGGGAACTATGGCTACACCTTC
j_gene: TRBJ1-1; v_gene: TRBV18; d_gene: .; abundance: .; len: 14; CDR3aa: CASSPQGISTEAFF; CDR3nt: TGTGCCAGCTCTCCGCAGGGAATTTCAACTGAAGCTTTCTTT
j_gene: TRBJ2-3; v_gene: TRBV19; d_gene: TRBD1; abundance: .; len: 16; CDR3aa: CASSISRDSSEDTQYF; CDR3nt: TGTGCCAGTAGTATAAGTCGGGACAGCTCGGAGGATACGCAGTATTTT
j_gene: TRBJ2-7; v_gene: TRBV5-6; d_gene: TRBD2; abundance: .; len: 16; CDR3aa: CASSPSFLAAPYEQYF; CDR3nt: TGTGCCAGCAGCCCCTCGTTCCTAGCGGCCCCCTACGAGCAGTACTTC
j_gene: TRBJ1-1; v_gene: TRBV25-1; d_gene: TRBD1; abundance: .; len: 16; CDR3aa: CASSEEQGVANTEAFF; CDR3nt: TGTGCCAGCAGTGAGGAGCAGGGGGTCGCAAACACTGAAGCTTTCTTT
j_gene: TRBJ1-3; v_gene: TRBV27; d_gene: .; abundance: .; len: 15; CDR3aa: CASSSKGLRGDTIYF; CDR3nt: TGTGCCAGCAGCAGTAAGGGACTCAGAGGGGACACCATATATTTT
j_gene: TRBJ2-7; v_gene: TRBV27; d_gene: .; abundance: .; len: 16; CDR3aa: CASSLMFDSASYEQYF; CDR3nt: TGTGCCAGCAGTTTAATGTTTGACTCGGCCTCCTACGAGCAGTACTTC
j_gene: TRBJ2-7; v_gene: TRBV7-3; d_gene: .; abundance: .; len: 15; CDR3aa: CASSLGGGSSYEQYF; CDR3nt: TGTGCCAGCAGCTTAGGGGGCGGGAGCTCCTACGAGCAGTACTTC
j_gene: TRBJ1-2; v_gene: TRBV28; d_gene: .; abundance: .; len: 13; CDR3aa: CASSSAGVGGYTF; CDR3nt: TGTGCCAGCAGCTCAGCGGGGGTGGGAGGCTACACCTTC
j_gene: TRBJ2-3; v_gene: TRBV9; d_gene: TRBD1; abundance: few; len: 16; CDR3aa: CASSVLGTGDADTQYF; CDR3nt: TGTGCCAGCAGCGTTCTCGGGACAGGGGATGCAGATACGCAGTATTTT
j_gene: TRBJ1-3; v_gene: TRBV18; d_gene: TRBD1; abundance: .; len: 15; CDR3aa: CASSLGQGSGNTIYF; CDR3nt: TGTGCCAGCTCACTCGGACAGGGATCGGGAAACACCATATATTTT
j_gene: TRBJ1-1; v_gene: TRBV6-5; d_gene: .; abundance: .; len: 14; CDR3aa: CASTRQRQNTEAFF; CDR3nt: TGTGCCAGCACCCGACAGCGCCAGAACACTGAAGCTTTCTTT
j_gene: TRBJ1-1; v_gene: TRBV19; d_gene: TRBD1; abundance: once; len: 15; CDR3aa: CASRTGANVNTEAFF; CDR3nt: TGTGCCAGTAGGACAGGGGCGAATGTGAACACTGAAGCTTTCTTT
j_gene: TRBJ1-2; v_gene: TRBV2; d_gene: .; abundance: .; len: 12; CDR3aa: CASSTDNYGYTF; CDR3nt: TGTGCCAGCAGTACAGATAACTATGGCTACACCTTC
j_gene: TRBJ2-5; v_gene: TRBV15; d_gene: .; abundance: few; len: 16; CDR3aa: CATSRDDREVQETQYF; CDR3nt: TGTGCCACCAGCAGAGATGACAGGGAGGTCCAAGAGACCCAGTACTTC
j_gene: TRBJ1-4; v_gene: TRBV7-9; d_gene: .; abundance: .; len: 14; CDR3aa: CASRRATGNEKLFF; CDR3nt: TGTGCCAGCAGACGAGCGACCGGTAATGAAAAACTGTTTTTT
j_gene: TRBJ2-3; v_gene: TRBV21-1; d_gene: .; abundance: few; len: 20; CDR3aa: CASSKVVSGGPGFSTDTQYF; CDR3nt: TGTGCCAGCAGCAAAGTAGTCAGCGGGGGGCCTGGCTTTAGCACAGATACGCAGTATTTT
j_gene: TRBJ1-2; v_gene: TRBV4-1; d_gene: .; abundance: .; len: 15; CDR3aa: CASSRGLTESAGYTF; CDR3nt: TGCGCCAGCAGCCGGGGATTGACAGAGAGTGCTGGCTACACCTTC
j_gene: TRBJ2-7; v_gene: TRBV19; d_gene: TRBD1; abundance: .; len: 14; CDR3aa: CASSIKGQVYEQYF; CDR3nt: TGTGCCAGTAGTATAAAGGGACAGGTCTACGAGCAGTACTTC
j_gene: TRBJ2-5; v_gene: TRBV2; d_gene: TRBD2; abundance: .; len: 15; CDR3aa: CASSLLAGKLETQYF; CDR3nt: TGTGCCAGCAGTCTCCTAGCGGGGAAGTTAGAGACCCAGTACTTC
j_gene: TRBJ2-2; v_gene: TRBV18; d_gene: .; abundance: .; len: 16; CDR3aa: CASSPAVQVFPGELFF; CDR3nt: TGTGCCAGCTCACCAGCTGTTCAGGTTTTTCCCGGGGAGCTGTTTTTT
j_gene: TRBJ1-1; v_gene: TRBV5-1; d_gene: TRBD1; abundance: .; len: 14; CDR3aa: CASSFRGQNTEAFF; CDR3nt: TGCGCCAGCAGCTTTAGGGGGCAGAACACTGAAGCTTTCTTT
j_gene: TRBJ1-5; v_gene: TRBV5-8; d_gene: TRBD1; abundance: .; len: 15; CDR3aa: CASSRTGSSNQPQHF; CDR3nt: TGTGCCAGCAGCCGGACAGGGTCGAGCAATCAGCCCCAGCATTTT
j_gene: TRBJ2-5; v_gene: TRBV11-2; d_gene: TRBD2; abundance: .; len: 16; CDR3aa: CASSGQLAGGRETQYF; CDR3nt: TGTGCCAGCAGCGGGCAACTAGCGGGGGGACGGGAGACCCAGTACTTC
j_gene: TRBJ2-2; v_gene: TRBV15; d_gene: TRBD1; abundance: .; len: 15; CDR3aa: CATSIRDRESRELFF; CDR3nt: TGTGCCACCAGCATACGGGACAGGGAGAGCCGGGAGCTGTTTTTT
j_gene: TRBJ1-5; v_gene: TRBV20-1; d_gene: .; abundance: .; len: 13; CDR3aa: CSASGREAQPQHF; CDR3nt: TGCAGTGCTAGTGGCAGGGAAGCTCAGCCCCAGCATTTT
j_gene: TRBJ2-7; v_gene: TRBV11-2; d_gene: .; abundance: once; len: 14; CDR3aa: CASSLQAGSYEQYF; CDR3nt: TGTGCCAGCAGCTTACAGGCAGGCAGCTACGAGCAGTACTTC
j_gene: TRBJ2-6; v_gene: TRBV11-1; d_gene: .; abundance: few; len: 15; CDR3aa: CASSLQFSGANVLTF; CDR3nt: TGTGCCAGCAGCTTACAGTTCTCTGGGGCCAACGTCCTGACTTTC
j_gene: TRBJ2-5; v_gene: TRBV5-1; d_gene: .; abundance: .; len: 14; CDR3aa: CASSLVPSGETQYF; CDR3nt: TGCGCCAGCAGCTTGGTTCCCTCCGGGGAGACCCAGTACTTC
j_gene: TRBJ1-6; v_gene: TRBV2; d_gene: .; abundance: .; len: 14; CDR3aa: CASREEIYNSPLHF; CDR3nt: TGTGCCAGCAGGGAGGAGATTTATAATTCACCCCTCCACTTT
j_gene: TRBJ2-3; v_gene: TRBV5-1; d_gene: .; abundance: .; len: 17; CDR3aa: CASSSAGTPTTPKTQYF; CDR3nt: TGCGCCAGCAGCTCTGCCGGGACTCCAACAACACCAAAAACGCAGTATTTT
j_gene: TRBJ2-2; v_gene: TRBV27; d_gene: TRBD2; abundance: .; len: 15; CDR3aa: CASSLWRGDTGELFF; CDR3nt: TGTGCCAGCAGTTTATGGCGGGGGGACACCGGGGAGCTGTTTTTT
j_gene: TRBJ1-2; v_gene: TRBV2; d_gene: .; abundance: .; len: 16; CDR3aa: CASSESSQGRGYGYTF; CDR3nt: TGTGCCAGCAGTGAAAGCTCGCAGGGGCGAGGCTATGGCTACACCTTC
j_gene: TRBJ1-2; v_gene: TRBV7-2; d_gene: .; abundance: .; len: 14; CDR3aa: CASSSRPGYGGYTF; CDR3nt: TGTGCCAGCAGCTCAAGACCGGGGTACGGAGGCTACACCTTC
j_gene: TRBJ2-5; v_gene: TRBV6-6; d_gene: .; abundance: .; len: 11; CDR3aa: CASSSQETQYF; CDR3nt: TGTGCCAGCAGTTCGCAAGAGACCCAGTACTTC